This T cell receptor beta chain was sequenced in a study of Ad26.COV2.S vaccination and SARS-CoV-2 variants listed by TCRdb under 2021. Describing the broader study: Donors in the vaccine arm were drawn from COV1001, a phase I-IIa trial of Ad26.COV2.S in healthy adults that was multicentre, randomized, double-blind and placebo-controlled. A total of approximately 30 samples were included in the TCR-sequenced set, comprising around 20 Ad26.COV2.S vaccine recipients, 5 placebo recipients and 8 SARS-CoV-2 convalescent individuals. Sequencing of the TCRbeta repertoire served to evaluate the specificity and breadth of SARS-CoV-2-reactive T cell receptors following Ad26.COV2.S vaccination. Participants in the trial were split at random into five groups of five each, receiving low-dose or high-dose Ad26.COV2.S once or twice, or else placebo on both occasions. Throughout the experiments and outcome assessment, investigators stayed blinded to trial group allocation. Ad26.COV2.S was administered intramuscularly at 5 x 10^10 or 1 x 10^11 viral particles, either as a single shot or as two shots given 56 days apart. What the research found in general, with its limitations: The authors noted that total T cell responses may have been underestimated by the TCR breadth and depth analyses. The study was not powered for comparison of responses between vaccine doses or regimens. Higher spike-specific TCR breadth was observed in Ad26.COV2.S recipients than in placebo recipients (P = 0.0014). After vaccination, spike-specific CD8+ and CD4+ T cell responses were reported to show substantial breadth. Comparable non-spike TCR breadth was observed between vaccine and placebo recipients, consistent with only spike being contained in the vaccine.

The treatment or condition label on this specimen signifies: around 19 received Ad26.COV2.S at low or high dose, single or two shots; 5 received placebo; per-sample allocation not given. Repertoires of vaccine and placebo recipients were sequenced from samples taken on day 63 after the first injection. Between 29 July and 7 August 2020, Cohort 1b enrolled around 24 adults aged 18-55 years at one site in Boston, USA. As a vaccine, Ad26.COV2.S was a replication-incompetent adenovirus type 26 vector that expressed a prefusion-stabilized SARS-CoV-2 spike protein derived from the original Wuhan strain. TCRbeta CDR3 regions were sequenced with the immunoSEQ Assay. After extraction, genomic DNA underwent amplification by bias-controlled multiplex PCR, followed by high-throughput sequencing. The authors processed their data as follows. Collapsing and filtering of sequences were performed to quantify the absolute abundance of each unique TCRbeta CDR3 region. Usable DNA was measured by amplifying reference genes present in all nucleated cells, and TCRbeta template counts were normalized to that usable DNA to estimate T cell fraction. Repertoire TCRs were annotated as SARS-CoV-2-specific by exact matching of V gene, CDR3 amino acid sequence and J gene to a known reactive TCR set. The reference SARS-CoV-2 TCR set was derived from MIRA and filtered for enrichment in COVID-19-positive ImmuneCODE repertoires, a step that removed public or cross-reactive TCRs. Based on the MIRA antigens, annotated TCRs were further analysed at the level of specific ORF or position within ORF. Breadth was defined as annotated unique rearrangements over total unique productive rearrangements; depth was the summed frequency of those rearrangements. Two-sided Wilcoxon rank-sum tests were used to compare TCR breadth between groups. Here the immuneACCESS table is served through TCRdb, limited to in-frame sequences with V and J called. Missing clones are a known gap in these copies; in checked studies unresolved V genes cover under half, and the rest lacks a known reason. V, J and clone size were drawn from that table, and D and trimming were deduced from the DNA. The sample table records about 350,000 clones; roughly 89% of these occur just once. The ten biggest clones cover roughly 5% of the sample.

The germline V gene supplies CDR1 LGHNA and CDR2 YNFKEQ. Trimming costs V 1 base and J 8 bases, and their ends lie 14 bases apart. From its cysteine to its phenylalanine, the CDR3 spans 14 amino acids. Only the CDR3 portion is preserved as DNA: 42 bases, with reading frame beginning at the first base. Turning to this clone: Its antigen remains undetermined. The input lacks base qualities; no much larger clone sits a single base away.

The rearrangement combines TRBV4-2 with TRBJ1-2, with a tentative D gene TRBD1 over 6 matching bases. Here the sequenced sample was peripheral blood, taken in a trial of Ad26.COV2.S vaccine versus placebo. The source of this sequence is a person aged 18 to 65 who received the Ad26.COV2.S COVID-19 vaccine or a placebo. The CDR3 protein is CASSQASGAGGYTF. The nucleotide sequence reads TGTGCCAGCAGCCAAGCGTCGGGGGCTGGGGGCTACACCTTC.